This T cell receptor beta chain came from a study of blood T cell repertoires in COVID-19. Study-wide context: Samples of COVID-19 (acute and convalescent) were obtained from the United States, Italy and Spain. T cells, B-cell-depleted T cells, or PBMCs supplied cDNA or gDNA.

Authors' methods: Reference gene primer amplification gave estimated nucleated cell counts. Sequencing used immunoSEQ multiplex PCR; TCRdb keeps in-frame clones, though not all of them. The V and J calls and clone size were taken over from that table, and D and trimming were inferred from the DNA. Of 100,000 to 120,000 clones in the sample, roughly 79% are singletons; the top ten hold less than 45%. Unmatched junction bases numbered 11, after V lost 3 bases and J lost 8 bases. This CDR3 contains 15 residues. Germline V CDR1 and CDR2: KGHSH, LQKENI. The TCR sequence derives from a man at least 80 years old with acute or convalescent COVID-19. The sample taken for sequencing was peripheral blood. V gene TRBV18 combines with J gene TRBJ1-2; 8 bases are shared with TRBD1. The CDR3 DNA is TGTGCCAGCTCACCCGGAGGTGACAGGGGAGGCGGCTACACCTTC. Translation: CASSPGGDRGGGYTF.